One sample yielded the 26 T cell receptor beta chains listed below, sequenced in a study of blood T cell repertoires in COVID-19. Repertoires were generated with immunoSEQ multiplex PCR, while TCRdb's copy carries only in-frame clones and drops some. The sample lists about 70,000 clones, around 90% occurring once. Material for sequencing was peripheral blood. These receptor sequences come from a middle-aged man with acute or convalescent COVID-19.

Written as DNA, the CDR3 is TGCGCCAGCAGCCTCGGGACAGGGGGTGGGGAGCTGTTTTTT. This codes for CASSLGTGGGELFF. The V call is TRBV5-1, the J call TRBJ2-2, with 11 bases matching TRBD1. J lost 8 bases, V lost 4 bases, and 4 bases had no gene match. CDR3 length: 14 residues. CDR1 is SGHRS, CDR2 YFSETQ, per germline.

J is TRBJ2-7 and V is TRBV18; 7 bases line up with TRBD2. The CDR3 is made up of 14 amino acids. Per germline, CDR1 KGHSH and CDR2 LQKENI. V lost 6 bases to trimming and J lost 0 bases; unmatched junction nucleotides: 5. As DNA, the CDR3 is TGTGCCAGCTCCCCCGGGACTACCTCCTACGAGCAGTACTTC. Its protein product is CASSPGTTSYEQYF.

The rearrangement joins TRBV5-5 to TRBJ2-7; D perhaps matches TRBD1 (5 bases). Trimming took 6 bases from V and 4 from J, leaving 26 bases between them. CDR3 length: 17 residues. Germline V gene data show CDR1 as SGHKS and CDR2 as YYEKEE (reference sequence). The CDR3 sequence: CASTFPRTGDLFYEQYV. CDR3 bases: TGTGCCAGCACCTTCCCCCGAACAGGTGATCTTTTTTACGAGCAGTACGTC.

CDR3: CASSQVGGDNSPLHF. In DNA form, the CDR3 reads TGTGCCAGCAGCCAAGTAGGGGGGGATAATTCACCCCTCCACTTT. The rearrangement uses TRBV4-2 and TRBJ1-6; D perhaps matches TRBD1 (6 bases). The CDR3 is made up of 15 amino acids. Germline V gene data show CDR1 as LGHNA and CDR2 as YNFKEQ. Trimming removed 1 base at V and 5 bases at J, with 9 bases between.

This clone was seen only once. V and J are TRBV5-1 and TRBJ1-1; D is unresolved. Germline assignment: CDR1 SGHRS and CDR2 YFSETQ. The germline V and J ends were trimmed by 1 base and 1 base, with 5 bases remaining between them. The CDR3 consists of 13 residues. In nucleotides, the CDR3 is TGCGCCAGCAGCTTGCCGGGGAACACTGAAGCTTTCTTT. This translates into CASSLPGNTEAFF.

The V gene is TRBV2, the J gene TRBJ2-7; possible D gene TRBD1, 6 bases. Per germline, CDR1 SNHLY and CDR2 FYNNEI. Trimming took 7 bases from V and 0 from J, leaving 13 bases between them. The CDR3 is 14 amino acids. The CDR3 bases are TGTGCCAGCACGAACACAGGGACCTCCTACGAGCAGTACGTC. As protein: CASTNTGTSYEQYV.

The chain is built from TRBV19 and TRBJ2-1, with 7 nucleotides matching TRBD2. CDR3 length: 13 amino acids. Per the germline V gene, CDR1 is LNHDA and CDR2 is SQIVND (reference sequence). V lost 5 bases to trimming and J lost 7 bases; unmatched junction nucleotides: 5. The CDR3 spells CASSFAGANEQFF. DNA of the CDR3: TGTGCCAGTAGTTTCGCGGGAGCGAATGAGCAGTTCTTC.

V usage is TRBV10-3 and J usage is TRBJ1-6, with TRBD1 identical over 7 bases. V shed 6 bases and J 7 bases; nucleotides not matched to a gene: 3. This CDR3 has 13 residues. Germline V gene data show CDR1 as ENHRY and CDR2 as SYGVKD. In nucleotides, the CDR3 is TGTGCCATCAGGGGGACAGAGAATTCACCCCTCCACTTT. Translated: CAIRGTENSPLHF.

The chain carries TRBV9 and TRBJ2-7; a weak D match, TRBD2 (6 bases). Germline CDR1 SGDLS, CDR2 YYNGEE. V lost 4 bases, J lost 3 bases, and 17 bases lay in between. The CDR3 is 15 residues long. The CDR3 region has the DNA TGTGCCAGCAGCCCCCTCTCCGGGGGTGGCTACGAGCAGTACTTC. This translates into CASSPLSGGGYEQYF.

This clone occurred once. V gene TRBV5-5 combines with J gene TRBJ2-1, with 7 bases identical to TRBD1. After removal of 2 bases from V and 3 bases from J, the junction contained 5 bases not matched to a gene. CDR3 length: 15 residues. Germline-derived CDR1 and CDR2 are SGHKS and YYEKEE (reference sequence). Here the CDR3 reads CASSFYRGNYNEQFF. DNA of the CDR3: TGTGCCAGCAGCTTTTACAGGGGAAACTACAATGAGCAGTTCTTC. Full variable domain (missing parts from reference TRBV5-5 and TRBJ2-1): DAGVTQSPTHLIKTRGQQVTLRCSPISGHKSVSWYQQVLGQGPQFIFQYYEKEERGRGNFPDRFSARQFPNYSSELNVNALLLGDSALYLCASSFYRGNYNEQFFGPGTRLTVL.

This chain joins TRBV6-4 and TRBJ1-4; D might be TRBD1 (5 bases). The germline CDR1 and CDR2 sequences are MRHNA and SNTAGT. The CDR3 runs 16 residues. Trimming removed 8 bases at V and 0 bases at J, with 16 bases between. The CDR3 is CASPIGGETTNEKLFF. CDR3 bases: TGTGCCAGCCCCATCGGGGGAGAAACAACTAATGAAAAACTGTTTTTT.

This chain joins TRBV4-2 and TRBJ2-5, with TRBD2 as a possible D gene (5 bases). CDR3 length equals 16 residues. Germline CDR1 LGHNA, CDR2 YNFKEQ. V gave up 0 bases and J gave up 5 bases, with 16 bases separating them. CDR3 in DNA: TGTGCCAGCAGCCAAGAAAGGGCCCGGGGTGGTGAGACCCAGTACTTC. It translates to CASSQERARGGETQYF.

This sequence joins TRBV6-5 and TRBJ2-7; 7 bases line up with TRBD1. This CDR3 has 14 amino acids. The J segment lost 3 bases and the V segment lost 2 bases, leaving 4 bases of the junction unmatched. Germline CDR1 MNHEY, CDR2 SVGAGI. The CDR3 region is CASSYDRDGYEQYF. The CDR3 DNA is TGTGCCAGCAGTTACGACAGGGATGGCTACGAGCAGTACTTC.

The rearrangement links TRBV4-1 to TRBJ2-4, with TRBD2 matching 7 bases. The CDR3 loop spans 13 amino acids. Germline V CDR1 and CDR2: MGHRA, YSYEKL. Germline trimming cut 2 bases from V and 5 bases from J; bases unmatched to any gene: 0. The CDR3 protein is CASSQRGENIQYF. The DNA for the CDR3 is TGCGCCAGCAGCCAACGGGGGGAAAACATTCAGTACTTC.

This chain links TRBV27 with TRBJ2-1; D is possibly TRBD1 (6 bases). CDR3 length: 16 residues. CDR1 MNHEY and CDR2 SMNVEV come from the germline V gene (reference sequence). The V end lost 6 bases, the J end lost 13 bases, and 28 bases lay between the germline ends. The DNA of the CDR3 is TGTGCCAGCAGGCAAGGACAGCTGGTGGATGTAATAACCCAGTTCTTC. Translating gives CASRQGQLVDVITQFF.

This rearrangement joins TRBV29-1 to TRBJ1-4; no clear D gene. The CDR3 spans 11 residues. Trimming stripped 7 bases from V and 4 bases from J, with 7 bases between. Per germline, CDR1 SQVTM and CDR2 ANQGSEA. This CDR3 is CSGGLNEKLFF. The CDR3 DNA sequence: TGCAGCGGCGGACTTAATGAAAAACTGTTTTTT. The whole variable domain, filled in from reference TRBV29-1 and TRBJ1-4, reads SAVISQKPSRDICQRGTSLTIQCQVDSQVTMMFWYRQQPGQSLTLIATANQGSEATYESGFVIDKFPISRPNLTFSTLTVSNMSPEDSSIYLCSGGLNEKLFFGSGTQLSVL.

The chain combines TRBV5-1 with TRBJ1-2; D is perhaps TRBD1 (6 bases). Trimming cost V 0 bases and J 4 bases, with 10 bases left between them. From germline, CDR1 is SGHRS and CDR2 YFSETQ. The CDR3 totals 14 residues. DNA of the CDR3: TGCGCCAGCAGCTTGGTCGGGACAAGCTATGGCTACACCTTC. Its translation: CASSLVGTSYGYTF.

The table lists this clone with a few counts. The chain recombines TRBV6-2 or TRBV6-3 with TRBJ1-5; 9 bases line up with TRBD1. This CDR3 has 15 residues. The V and J ends lost 0 bases and 5 bases, in that order; junction bases with no gene match: 2. Germline CDR1 is MNHEY and CDR2 is SVGEGT. The CDR3 loop is CASSYSGQGYQPQHF. The DNA for the CDR3 is TGTGCCAGCAGTTACTCGGGACAGGGTTATCAGCCCCAGCATTTT.

The rearrangement uses TRBV24-1 and TRBJ2-5; 7 positions agree with TRBD1. J was trimmed by 4 bases and V by 7 bases; bases with no gene match: 5. The CDR3 contains 13 residues. Germline loops: CDR1 KGHDR, CDR2 SFDVKD. CDR3 amino acids: CATRTGAGETQYF. CDR3 coding DNA: TGTGCCACCAGAACAGGGGCGGGAGAGACCCAGTACTTC.

This clone was seen a single time. This rearrangement joins TRBV19 to TRBJ1-2; D unclear. This CDR3 has 18 amino acids. The V end was cut by 6 bases, the J end by 0 bases, with 23 bases between. Per the germline V gene, CDR1 is LNHDA and CDR2 is SQIVND (reference sequence). CDR3 amino acids: CASRPVVETRVPNYGYTF. The CDR3 nucleotides read TGTGCCAGTAGGCCCGTGGTAGAGACTCGGGTCCCTAACTATGGCTACACCTTC.

J is TRBJ2-1 and V is TRBV11-3; the match to TRBD2 covers 9 bases. CDR3 length: 16 amino acids. The ends lost 5 bases at V and 5 bases at J; junction bases unmatched: 10. Germline CDR1 SGHNT, CDR2 YENEEA. The CDR3 region is CASSPSLAGTNNEQFF. The CDR3 DNA follows: TGTGCCAGCAGCCCCAGCCTAGCGGGGACCAACAATGAGCAGTTCTTC.

There are a few counts of this clone. This chain joins TRBV10-3 and TRBJ2-5; TRBD1 is a possible D gene (7 bases). Germline V gives CDR1 ENHRY, CDR2 SYGVKD. Trimming took off 6 bases at V and 1 base at J, with 12 bases between the two ends. CDR3 length equals 14 residues. The CDR3 spells CAISAGQPQETQYF. The CDR3 region has the DNA TGTGCCATCAGCGCGGGACAGCCCCAAGAGACCCAGTACTTC.

This chain joins TRBV28 and TRBJ2-3; perhaps TRBD1 as D (6 bases). The V gene's germline CDR1 is MDHEN and CDR2 SYDVKM. Trimming pared 9 bases from V and 2 bases from J, leaving 15 bases between. The CDR3 has 14 residues. CDR3: CASLQGLLTDTQYF. The CDR3 DNA reads as TGTGCCAGTTTACAGGGCCTTCTCACAGATACGCAGTATTTT.

The rearrangement links TRBV19 to TRBJ2-3, with 9 bases matching TRBD2. CDR3 length: 19 residues. Per the germline V gene, CDR1 is LNHDA and CDR2 is SQIVND (reference sequence). V trimming: 5 bases; J trimming: 4 bases; junction bases outside the gene matches: 19. In nucleotides, the CDR3 is TGTGCCAGTAGTCCCGGAGGAGCGGGGGGAGGGGCTTTTGCAGATACGCAGTATTTT. Protein sequence: CASSPGGAGGGAFADTQYF.

The chain uses TRBV27 and TRBJ1-6; 8 bases agree with TRBD1. Germline V gives CDR1 MNHEY, CDR2 SMNVEV (reference sequence). This CDR3 comprises 16 residues. V lost 6 bases to trimming and J lost 6 bases; unmatched junction nucleotides: 10. This CDR3 reads CASRLALDRANSPLHF. The CDR3 nucleotides read TGTGCCAGCAGACTAGCCCTGGACAGGGCTAATTCACCCCTCCACTTT.

This chain links TRBV9 with TRBJ1-3; 7 nucleotides match TRBD1. This CDR3 has 15 amino acids. V trimming: 3 bases; J trimming: 2 bases; junction bases outside the gene matches: 5. Germline V gives CDR1 SGDLS, CDR2 YYNGEE. This CDR3 is CASSDRTGPGNTIYF. Here the CDR3 DNA reads TGTGCCAGCAGCGACCGGACAGGTCCTGGAAACACCATATATTTT.